This T cell receptor (beta chain) was found in a study of identical twins. Each CDR3 protein is one row after TCRdb ran MiXCR on the 5' RACE reads. The sample records some 900,000 distinct CDR3 sequences, roughly an eighth being singletons. This CDR3 comprises 15 residues. V shed 7 bases, J shed 1 base, and the junction held 6 bases outside the gene matches. Germline CDR1 is MDHEN and CDR2 is SYDVKM. The sample was also reused in another study, on yellow fever vaccine responses in identical twins.

This sequence was found in a woman aged 18-35 years in good health. The source material was PBMCs. The gene calls are TRBV28 and TRBJ2-4; TRBD2 aligns across 8 bases. In DNA, the CDR3 is TGTGCCAGCAATAAAGCGGGAGAGGCCAAAAACATTCAGTACTTC. It is translated as CASNKAGEAKNIQYF.